This T cell receptor (beta chain) derives from a study of neurological immune-mediated disorders. The time point is: technical triplicate 1. For sorted libraries, the input was around 1 million CD4+ or CD8+ T cells. The CDR3 spans 14 residues. V shed 2 bases and J 7 bases; nucleotides not matched to a gene: 7. Per the germline V gene, CDR1 is SGHRS and CDR2 is YFSETQ. On this clonotype: Its antigen remains unidentified.

Regarding the study as a whole: Private repertoires in all groups were suggested by the finding that expanded clones across subjects shared no CDR3 amino acid sequences.

By 5'RACE with 10-nucleotide random UMIs, the cDNA was made. MiXCR was run by TCRdb on the 5' RACE reads, yielding one entry per CDR3 protein. The sample lists tens of thousands of distinct CDR3 sequences; around 13% were seen once. The sample taken for sequencing was CD4+ T cells from blood. The chain carries TRBV5-1 and TRBJ2-3, with 7 positions matching TRBD1. The origin of this receptor is a female donor with HTLV-1-associated myelopathy (HAM/TSP). CDR3 loop: CASSLKGGLNTQYF. The DNA of the CDR3 is TGCGCCAGCAGCTTAAAAGGGGGCTTAAATACGCAGTATTTT.